This T cell receptor (beta chain) was sequenced for a study of regulatory T cells in long-lasting Graves disease. Study observations and caveats: More public clonotypes were shared by persistent patients (2,741) than by new patients (roughly 870). Reduced TCR diversity was observed in persistent Graves' patients versus newly diagnosed patients.

Specified time point: newly diagnosed GD, antithyroid drugs for less than 3 months. After RNA was extracted from PBMCs, the TCR library was made from it. Combining iRepertoire HTBI primers with Arm-PCR of CDR3 regions, the authors built TCR beta libraries. TCRdb analysed the multiplex PCR reads with MiXCR anew, one entry per CDR3 protein. This table has 560,000 or so distinct CDR3 sequences, about 15% appearing once. Ten or more counts support this clonotype. As yet, its antigen is unknown. CDR3 size: 13 residues. The V end was cut by 3 bases, the J end by 3 bases, with 8 bases between. Germline-derived CDR1 and CDR2 are ENHRY and SYGVKD. This sample also appeared in a second study, on T cells in Graves' hyperthyroidism and ophthalmopathy. That work contributes: Hyperthyroidism of Graves' type that showed no ophthalmopathy progression within 18 months was stable.

The gene calls are TRBV10-3 and TRBJ1-1; the D gene is possibly TRBD1 (5 bases). Specimen: peripheral blood mononuclear cells (PBMCs), collected at new diagnosis, from a patient treated with antithyroid drugs. This sequence originates from a man younger than 35 with Graves disease. CDR3 DNA: TGTGCCATCAGTGACGCAGGGTACACTGAAGCTTTCTTT. Its protein is CAISDAGYTEAFF.